Each of the 21 T cell receptor beta chains below was sequenced from the same sample in a study of patients and donors after allogeneic stem cell transplantation. TCRdb ran MiXCR on the RT-PCR reads and lists one entry per CDR3 protein. The repertoire has about a million distinct CDR3 sequences, roughly 17% of them found once; the top ten carry 5% to 7.5%. The material sequenced was blood, either unsorted or a sorted T cell fraction (not recorded which). The source is a human donor who was either an allogeneic HSCT recipient or a stem cell or donor lymphocyte infusion donor (not recorded which). It is not recorded whose cells these are; they may come from a transplant donor.

This clonotype was picked up a small number of times. The chain uses TRBV4-1 and TRBJ2-7; D call uncertain. Germline CDR1 and CDR2: MGHRA and YSYEKL. This CDR3 comprises 13 residues. Trimming shortened V by 1 base and J by 6 bases, and 10 bases separated the two germline ends. Here the CDR3 DNA reads TGCGCCAGCAGCCAAGTGCCCGACGGCGAGCAGTACTTC. Translated: CASSQVPDGEQYF.

This chain connects TRBV20-1 to TRBJ2-7, with 8 bases identical to TRBD2. Trimming took 3 bases from V and 6 from J; bases not matched to a gene: 16. Germline assignment: CDR1 DFQATT and CDR2 SNEGSKA (reference sequence). This CDR3 has 16 residues. This CDR3 is CSARVGYGVAGPEQYF. CDR3 in DNA: TGCAGTGCTAGGGTAGGATATGGGGTAGCGGGACCCGAGCAGTACTTC.

The table lists this clonotype with a few counts. The chain recombines TRBV5-1 with TRBJ2-5, with 14 bases matching TRBD2. The CDR3 consists of 17 residues. Germline CDR1 reads SGHRS; CDR2 reads YFSETQ. J gave up 5 bases and V 3 bases, and 9 bases lay outside the gene matches. Written as DNA, the CDR3 is TGCGCCAGCAGCTCACGACTAGCGGGAGGGCCGGGGGAGACCCAGTACTTC. This encodes CASSSRLAGGPGETQYF. Full variable domain (outside the CDR3, taken from reference TRBV5-1 and TRBJ2-5): KAGVTQTPRYLIKTRGQQVTLSCSPISGHRSVSWYQQTPGQGLQFLFEYFSETQRNKGNFPGRFSGRQFSNSRSEMNVSTLELGDSALYLCASSSRLAGGPGETQYFGPGTRLLVL.

This clonotype was counted a few times. The chain uses TRBV12-3 or TRBV12-4 and TRBJ2-2, with 14 bases aligning to TRBD2. V lost 3 bases and J lost 3; bases outside the gene matches: 9. This CDR3 is 19 amino acids long. The CDR3 loop is CASSFIGLAGGGYTGELFF. The CDR3 region has the DNA TGTGCCAGCAGTTTCATCGGACTAGCGGGGGGCGGATACACCGGGGAGCTGTTTTTT.

A few counts support this clonotype. This rearrangement joins TRBV4-3 to TRBJ2-2; D gene unclear. The V end was cut by 0 bases, the J end by 0 bases, with 11 bases between. The germline gives CDR1 LGHNA, CDR2 YSLEER. This CDR3 region has 17 residues. CDR3 region: CASSQDRWGANTGELFF. CDR3 bases: TGCGCCAGCAGCCAAGATCGATGGGGTGCGAACACCGGGGAGCTGTTTTTT.

The chain joins TRBV24-1 to TRBJ2-7; D gene ambiguous. V was cut by 5 bases and J by 0 bases, with 10 bases left in between. The CDR3 totals 14 residues. Germline-derived CDR1 and CDR2 are KGHDR and SFDVKD. CDR3 bases: TGTGCCACCAGTGGTCGGCAGGACTCCTACGAGCAGTACTTC. It translates to CATSGRQDSYEQYF.

This sequence joins TRBV28 and TRBJ2-7; D is perhaps TRBD2 (5 bases). Between the trimmed V and J ends, which lost 6 bases and 6 bases, there was a span of 12 bases. Germline CDR1 and CDR2: MDHEN and SYDVKM. This CDR3 is 12 amino acids long. CDR3 region: CASSLIGLEQYF. The CDR3 DNA reads TGTGCCAGCAGCTTGATAGGACTCGAGCAGTACTTC.

This clonotype has just a few counts. The chain employs TRBV3-1 and TRBJ1-2, with 9 bases fitting TRBD1. Germline loops: CDR1 LGHDT, CDR2 YNNKEL (reference sequence). Unmatched junction bases numbered 7, after V lost 0 bases and J lost 5 bases. This CDR3 region has 16 residues. The CDR3 here is CASSQDRQGQGYGYTF. The CDR3 DNA is TGTGCCAGCAGCCAAGATCGTCAGGGACAGGGTTATGGCTACACCTTC.

Points on this clonotype: The junction does not match germline at one end; this may be a read error. V is TRBV4-1 and J is TRBJ2-1; TRBD1 matches 10 bases. The CDR3 sequence is 13 residues long. The V gene's germline CDR1 is MGHRA and CDR2 YSYEKL. The CDR3 reads CASSQDHGTGVGF. The CDR3 DNA follows: TGCGCCAGCAGCCAAGATCATGGGACAGGGGTGGGTTTC.

Note on this clonotype: Since a much larger clone is just one base distant, this may be a read error. The chain employs TRBV12-3 or TRBV12-4 and TRBJ1-2; TRBD1 matches 10 bases. This CDR3 is built from 14 residues. The CDR3, as DNA: TGTGTCAGCAGTTTAGGGACAGGGGTGGGTGGCTACACCTTC. Residues: CVSSLGTGVGGYTF.

The V gene is TRBV2, the J gene TRBJ2-7, with TRBD2 identical over 9 bases. The V gene's germline CDR1 is SNHLY and CDR2 FYNNEI. V gave up 5 bases and J gave up 5 bases; unmatched junction bases: 10. This CDR3 comprises 15 residues. The CDR3 DNA follows: TGTGCCAGCAGTACGGGCGACGGGACTAGCCACGAGCAGTACTTC. It encodes CASSTGDGTSHEQYF.

This chain links TRBV29-1 with TRBJ1-4; D may be TRBD1 (6 bases). Trimming removed 4 bases at V and 7 bases at J, with 13 bases between. The CDR3 has 13 residues. The germline gives CDR1 SQVTM, CDR2 ANQGSEA. The CDR3: CSVGKGGTEKLFF. The CDR3 region has the DNA TGCAGCGTTGGGAAGGGGGGTACTGAAAAACTGTTTTTT.

The genes are TRBV6-4 and TRBJ2-2; unclear D gene. Trimming left V 8 bases short and J 1 base short, with 8 bases between. Germline V gene lookup returns CDR1 MRHNA and CDR2 SNTAGT. The CDR3 is made up of 13 amino acids. CDR3 nucleotides: TGTGCCAGCGCCGTCCAGAACACCGGGGAGCTGTTTTTT. As protein: CASAVQNTGELFF.

This clonotype turned up a few times. The chain links TRBV12-3 or TRBV12-4 to TRBJ1-1; D is perhaps TRBD1 (6 bases). This CDR3 has 14 residues. V was shortened by 5 bases and J by 6 bases, with 16 bases between the two germline ends. CDR3 residues: CASSDTGPVAEAFF. The CDR3 DNA is TGTGCCAGCAGTGATACAGGGCCCGTCGCTGAAGCTTTCTTT.

As DNA, the CDR3 is TGCAGCGTTGAAGACCGACACTCCTACGAGCAGTACTTC. It is translated as CSVEDRHSYEQYF. J is TRBJ2-7 and V is TRBV29-1; no firm D call. Germline CDR1 reads SQVTM; CDR2 reads ANQGSEA. This CDR3 contains 13 residues. Trimming took 0 bases from V and 0 from J, leaving 6 bases between them.

Only a few counts were recorded for this clonotype. The chain combines TRBV5-1 with TRBJ2-1, with a tentative D call TRBD1 (5 bases). This CDR3 region has 14 residues. Germline V gene data show CDR1 as SGHRS and CDR2 as YFSETQ. V shed 3 bases and J shed 10 bases, with 17 bases lying between them. CDR3 DNA sequence: TGCGCCAGCAGCTCTCAGGGATCCGACGTGGAGCAGTTCTTC. This gives the protein CASSSQGSDVEQFF.

The chain is built from TRBV24-1 and TRBJ2-1; 10 bases are a match to TRBD1. This CDR3 region has 17 residues. V gave up 5 bases and J gave up 7 bases; unmatched junction bases: 13. Germline-derived CDR1 and CDR2 are KGHDR and SFDVKD. The CDR3 protein is CATSGPPKGQGFNEQFF. For the CDR3, the DNA is TGTGCCACCAGTGGCCCTCCGAAGGGACAGGGGTTTAATGAGCAGTTCTTC.

A few counts support this clonotype. This chain uses TRBV5-1 with TRBJ2-2; 7 bases are a match to TRBD1. CDR3 size: 15 residues. Germline V CDR1 and CDR2: SGHRS, YFSETQ. The ends lost 4 bases at V and 3 bases at J; junction bases unmatched: 6. The CDR3 region is CASSRGQADTGELFF. For the CDR3, the DNA is TGCGCCAGCAGCCGCGGACAGGCGGACACCGGGGAGCTGTTTTTT.

The chain has TRBV3-1 and TRBJ2-2; 8 bases are a match to TRBD2. Losses at the gene ends were 4 bases for V and 4 bases for J; bases not matched to a gene: 8. Per germline, CDR1 LGHDT and CDR2 YNNKEL (reference sequence). This CDR3 spans 16 amino acids. The CDR3 sequence is CASSLDSGKSTGELFF. For the CDR3, the DNA is TGTGCCAGCAGCCTTGATAGCGGGAAGAGCACCGGGGAGCTGTTTTTT. The variable domain in full, with the rest retrieved from reference TRBV3-1 and TRBJ2-2, is DTAVSQTPKYLVTQMGNDKSIKCEQNLGHDTMYWYKQDSKKFLKIMFSYNNKELIINETVPNRFSPKSPDKAHLNLHINSLELGDSAVYFCASSLDSGKSTGELFFGEGSRLTVL.

This clonotype was seen many times. Germline and junction disagree at one end, which may indicate a read error. V and J are TRBV12-3 or TRBV12-4 and TRBJ2-7; D gene ambiguous. CDR3 length equals 11 residues. CDR3 bases: TGTGCCAGCAGCTTAGAGTACGAGCAGTACTTC. Protein: CASSLEYEQYF.

The V call is TRBV29-1, the J call TRBJ1-3; D unresolved. The CDR3 contains 13 residues. The V end was cut by 3 bases, the J end by 0 bases, with 6 bases between. Germline loops: CDR1 SQVTM, CDR2 ANQGSEA. CDR3 loop: CSVELASGNTIYF. The DNA of the CDR3 is TGCAGCGTTGAGTTAGCCTCTGGAAACACCATATATTTT.